Included here is one T cell receptor (beta chain) sequence, with context. Antigen: not known. Unique molecular identifiers featured in each of the TCR beta cDNA libraries. cDNA molecules numbering around 450,000 came from roughly 1 to 10 million T cells. TCRdb re-analysed the PCR reads in MiXCR, keeping a single row per CDR3 protein. The table includes a few hundred thousand distinct CDR3 sequences, around a third detected once. This sample is drawn from a study of post-analysis software for immune sequencing data. Study-level background: As for disease course, relapsing-remitting, secondary progressive and progressive-relapsing multiple sclerosis were all included.

The V and J ends lost 7 bases and 0 bases respectively, with 22 bases between them. CDR3 length: 18 amino acids. CDR1 is SEHNR and CDR2 is FQNEAQ in the germline V gene (reference sequence). General observations from the study: Versus controls, multiple sclerosis patients showed significantly lower diversity (normalized Chao1). The study found TRBV5-6, TRBV5-1 and TRBV20-1 among five or six TRBV segments more frequent in patients than controls. F measure showed strong co-clustering of same-batch samples.

Input material: blood. The TCR sequence derives from a girl younger than 18 with multiple sclerosis. This chain joins TRBV7-9 and TRBJ2-1; D perhaps matches TRBD2 (5 bases). CDR3 sequence: CASTLGRFSASSYNEQFF. The CDR3 DNA reads as TGTGCCAGCACCCTTGGGAGATTTAGCGCTAGCTCCTACAATGAGCAGTTCTTC.